This TCR beta chain was retrieved from a study of blood T cell repertoires in COVID-19. As for the study in general: From the United States, Italy and Spain came samples of acute and convalescent COVID-19.

The germline gives CDR1 SGHRS, CDR2 YFSETQ. Trimming cost V 4 bases and J 4 bases; bases outside gene matches: 6. The CDR3 spans 14 residues. Using immunoSEQ multiplex PCR, the repertoire was profiled, and TCRdb retains in-frame clones only, with some absent. The sample contains under 150,000 clones, under 85% of which appear only once. The chain has TRBV5-1 and TRBJ2-5; 8 positions agree with TRBD2. The sequence derives from a middle-aged man with active or convalescent COVID-19. Sequenced sample: peripheral blood. The CDR3, as DNA: TGCGCCAGCAGCGGCGGGACTAGTGGAGAGACCCAGTACTTC. Residues: CASSGGTSGETQYF.